Listed below are T cell receptor beta chains from one sample, sequenced in a study of beta chain features in type 1 diabetes. Only in-frame clones appear in the TCRdb table, and some are missing; sequencing was by immunoSEQ multiplex PCR. In the table there are more than 300,000 clones, more than 12% of which are singletons. The sequenced material came from naive CD4+ T cells from blood. The origin of the receptors is a woman between 18 and 29 years old in good health. Both conserved end residues are part of each CDR3. The order of the fields is J gene, V gene, clone size, D gene, CDR3 protein, CDR3 DNA. D genes are given only for firm matches. Clone size is stated in some rows and not others, as once, few, many or a class when expanded.

TRBJ1-2,TRBV28,few,NA,CASSLPVHGYTF,TGTGCCAGCAGTTTACCAGTGCATGGCTACACCTTC
TRBJ2-7,TRBV9,NA,NA,CASSPDRLIYEQYF,TGTGCCAGCAGCCCCGACAGGCTAATCTACGAGCAGTACTTC
TRBJ2-1,TRBV2,few,TRBD2,CASTREDAYNEQFF,TGTGCCAGCACGCGGGAGGATGCCTACAATGAGCAGTTCTTC
TRBJ2-7,TRBV4-1,few,NA,CASSQVGRGAGYYEQYF,TGCGCCAGCAGCCAAGTCGGCAGGGGGGCCGGGTACTACGAGCAGTACTTC
TRBJ2-7,TRBV5-1,NA,TRBD1,CASTQGGPPYEQYF,TGCGCCAGCACCCAAGGGGGCCCACCCTACGAGCAGTACTTC
TRBJ1-1,TRBV29-1,few,NA,CSVGQILNTEAFF,TGCAGCGTTGGACAAATCTTGAACACTGAAGCTTTCTTT
TRBJ1-1,TRBV29-1,NA,TRBD1,CSVRLRQGLDTEAFF,TGCAGCGTCCGACTTCGACAGGGATTGGACACTGAAGCTTTCTTT
TRBJ2-1,TRBV19,few,NA,CASSIAGSRNEQFF,TGTGCCAGTAGTATAGCCGGGAGTAGAAATGAGCAGTTCTTC
TRBJ2-7,TRBV7-9,few,NA,CASSGQRAYEQYF,TGTGCCAGCTCTGGGCAGAGGGCCTACGAGCAGTACTTC
TRBJ2-1,TRBV7-2,few,TRBD2,CASSRRTSGRRSYNEQFF,TGTGCCAGCAGTCGCAGGACTAGCGGGAGAAGGTCCTACAATGAGCAGTTCTTC
TRBJ2-5,TRBV5-4,few,TRBD2,CASSLEWWVAGNQETQYF,TGTGCCAGCAGCTTGGAGTGGTGGGTAGCGGGTAACCAAGAGACCCAGTACTTC
TRBJ2-1,TRBV19,few,TRBD2,CASISGRADNEQFF,TGTGCCAGTATCAGCGGGAGGGCCGACAATGAGCAGTTCTTC
TRBJ2-1,TRBV7-2,NA,NA,CASSPQAQGSQFF,TGTGCCAGCAGCCCACAAGCACAGGGTTCGCAGTTCTTC
TRBJ2-1,TRBV18,NA,NA,CASSPLLDNEQFF,TGTGCCAGCTCACCCTTACTTGACAATGAGCAGTTCTTC
TRBJ2-2,TRBV30,NA,TRBD1,CARQRQGTRTGELFF,TGTGCCCGACAAAGACAGGGAACCCGGACCGGGGAGCTGTTTTTT
TRBJ2-5,TRBV28,NA,TRBD2,CASSPTSGGQETQYF,TGTGCCAGCAGTCCGACTAGCGGGGGCCAAGAGACCCAGTACTTC
TRBJ2-2,TRBV9,NA,TRBD2,CASSVDAGGNTGELFF,TGTGCCAGCAGCGTAGATGCGGGAGGGAACACCGGGGAGCTGTTTTTT
TRBJ2-2,TRBV28,NA,NA,CASRRGTGELFF,TGTGCCAGCAGGCGGGGCACCGGGGAGCTGTTTTTT
TRBJ2-1,TRBV4-2,NA,NA,CASSQALGVHEQFF,TGTGCCAGCAGCCAAGCATTAGGGGTACACGAGCAGTTCTTC
TRBJ2-1,TRBV9,few,NA,CASSVEGLEQFF,TGTGCCAGCAGCGTAGAGGGGTTGGAGCAGTTCTTC
TRBJ2-7,TRBV30,few,NA,CAWSRTAYEQYF,TGTGCCTGGAGCCGTACAGCCTACGAGCAGTACTTC
TRBJ2-7,TRBV7-9,few,TRBD1,CASSLAGQGAHDEQYF,TGTGCCAGCAGCTTAGCCGGACAGGGGGCTCACGACGAGCAGTACTTC
TRBJ2-7,TRBV28,few,NA,CASRTKRWEQYF,TGTGCCAGCAGGACCAAGAGGTGGGAGCAGTACTTC
TRBJ2-7,TRBV15,NA,NA,CATSRAPASDYEQYF,TGTGCCACCAGCAGAGCTCCGGCTAGCGACTACGAGCAGTACTTC
TRBJ2-7,TRBV5-1,few,TRBD1,CASSWGQGFDEQYF,TGCGCCAGCAGCTGGGGACAGGGCTTCGACGAGCAGTACTTC
TRBJ2-7,TRBV30,few,TRBD1,CAWSGRTGFEQYF,TGTGCCTGGAGTGGACGGACAGGGTTCGAGCAGTACTTC
TRBJ2-7,TRBV7-9,once,TRBD2,CASSLGPAGTYEQYF,TGTGCCAGCAGCTTAGGACCAGCGGGAACCTACGAGCAGTACTTC
TRBJ1-2,TRBV11-1,few,NA,CASSSQSGGRSSYTF,TGTGCCAGCAGCTCTCAGTCGGGAGGGCGATCGAGCTACACCTTC
TRBJ2-1,TRBV30,few,NA,CAWRGGSGLLYNEQFF,TGTGCCTGGAGAGGAGGCAGTGGTCTTCTCTACAATGAGCAGTTCTTC
TRBJ2-1,TRBV30,NA,NA,CAWSRNRAAYNEQFF,TGTGCCTGGAGCCGGAACAGGGCGGCGTACAATGAGCAGTTCTTC
TRBJ2-7,TRBV29-1,few,TRBD1,CSAARTGEWQYF,TGCAGCGCGGCCCGGACAGGGGAGTGGCAGTACTTC
TRBJ2-7,TRBV18,few,NA,CASSPVGSALGGEQYF,TGTGCCAGCTCACCAGTAGGGTCAGCTTTGGGGGGAGAGCAGTACTTC
TRBJ2-3,TRBV5-1,few,TRBD1,CASSPGTGTSTDTQYF,TGCGCCAGCAGCCCTGGGACAGGGACTAGCACAGATACGCAGTATTTT
TRBJ2-7,TRBV5-4,few,TRBD2,CASALAGGLNYEQYF,TGTGCCAGCGCCCTAGCGGGAGGGCTCAACTACGAGCAGTACTTC